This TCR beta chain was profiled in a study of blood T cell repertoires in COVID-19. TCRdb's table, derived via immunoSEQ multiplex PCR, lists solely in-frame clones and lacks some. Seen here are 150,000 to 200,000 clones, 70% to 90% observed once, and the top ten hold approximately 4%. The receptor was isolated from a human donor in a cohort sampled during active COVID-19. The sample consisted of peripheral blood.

The CDR3 spells CSAGADTLNTEAFF. The CDR3 DNA reads TGCAGTGCTGGTGCGGACACTTTGAACACTGAAGCTTTCTTT. This sequence joins TRBV20-1 and TRBJ1-1, with a tentative D call TRBD1 (5 bases). Germline lookup yields CDR1 DFQATT and CDR2 SNEGSKA (reference sequence). V shed 5 bases and J shed 0 bases, with 13 bases lying between them. This CDR3 comprises 14 residues.